The next 6 T cell receptor beta chains were all read from a single sample in a study of identical twins. From the 5' RACE reads, TCRdb called clonotypes with MiXCR, one entry per CDR3 protein. The data show approximately 590,000 distinct CDR3 sequences, 9% to 10% seen once. The same sample was also studied in work on yellow fever vaccine responses in identical twins.

What was sequenced was PBMCs. The origin of the receptors is a woman under 30 in good health.

The gene calls are TRBV20-1 and TRBJ2-7, with 7 bases fitting TRBD1. J was trimmed by 3 bases and V by 6 bases; bases with no gene match: 8. CDR3 length equals 13 residues. Germline loops: CDR1 DFQATT, CDR2 SNEGSKA (reference sequence). The CDR3: CSARDSGHYEQYF. CDR3 nucleotides: TGCAGTGCAAGGGACAGTGGGCACTACGAGCAGTACTTC.

The chain joins TRBV15 to TRBJ2-6, with D possibly TRBD2 on 6 matching bases. The germline CDR1 and CDR2 sequences are LNHNV and YYDKDF (reference sequence). V lost 5 bases, J lost 2 bases, and 13 bases lay in between. CDR3 length: 16 residues. In DNA, the CDR3 is TGTGCCACCAGCGGAAGCCCGGGGGCTGGGGCCAACGTCCTGACTTTC. Translated: CATSGSPGAGANVLTF.

This clonotype was counted only a few times. The chain is built from TRBV4-2 and TRBJ2-1; the D gene is possibly TRBD2 (6 bases). Trimming pared 0 bases from V and 10 bases from J, leaving 13 bases between. The CDR3 runs to 14 residues. Germline CDR1 and CDR2: LGHNA and YNFKEQ. In nucleotides, the CDR3 is TGTGCCAGCAGCCAAGAAGGGGAGGTTAGGGAGCAGTTCTTC. Encoded protein: CASSQEGEVREQFF.

The V gene is TRBV20-1, the J gene TRBJ2-3; TRBD1 might be the D (5 bases). The V gene lost 0 bases and the J gene lost 5 bases, with 12 bases spanning the gap. The CDR3 runs 14 residues. Per the germline V gene, CDR1 is DFQATT and CDR2 is SNEGSKA (reference sequence). In nucleotides, the CDR3 is TGCAGTGCTAGAGACACTCTCAGGGTAGATACGCAGTATTTT. Its translation is CSARDTLRVDTQYF.

This clonotype showed up just a few times. V and J are TRBV28 and TRBJ2-1, with TRBD1 matching over 9 bases. The CDR3 runs to 16 residues. CDR1 is MDHEN, CDR2 SYDVKM, per germline. Trimming removed 5 bases from V and 1 base from J; junction bases left unmatched: 6. This CDR3 reads CASSHRGLRSYNEQFF. CDR3 nucleotides: TGTGCCAGCAGTCACAGGGGGCTGAGGTCCTACAATGAGCAGTTCTTC.

This clonotype was seen ten or more times. This chain joins TRBV5-6 and TRBJ2-1, with TRBD2 matching 8 bases. CDR3 length equals 15 residues. The ends lost 1 base at V and 9 bases at J; junction bases unmatched: 9. The V gene's germline CDR1 is SGHDT and CDR2 YYEEEE. CDR3 amino acids: CASSLMTGGPSEQFF. CDR3 coding DNA: TGTGCCAGCAGCTTGATGACGGGGGGGCCCAGTGAGCAGTTCTTC. Filled out from reference TRBV5-6 and TRBJ2-1, the complete variable domain reads DAGVTQSPTHLIKTRGQQVTLRCSPKSGHDTVSWYQQALGQGPQFIFQYYEEEERQRGNFPDRFSGHQFPNYSSELNVNALLLGDSALYLCASSLMTGGPSEQFFGPGTRLTVL.